The next 13 T cell receptor beta chains were all read from a single sample in a study of blood T cells in healthy people across ages. Alongside a J-beta primer mix, a sample-barcoded 5' primer served in a second PCR lasting about 7 to 12 cycles. TCRdb independently ran MiXCR on the 5' RACE reads; one entry per CDR3 protein. Among more than 1 million distinct CDR3 sequences, less than 50% were seen once, and the ten largest hold 15% to 20%. The sequencing input was blood. Receptors originate from a woman aged 55 to 70 in good health.

The chain couples TRBV15 to TRBJ2-5; TRBD1 aligns across 8 bases. Germline trimming cut 1 base from V and 11 bases from J; bases unmatched to any gene: 9. There are 14 residues in the CDR3. In germline, CDR1 is LNHNV, CDR2 YYDKDF (reference sequence). The CDR3 coding sequence is TGTGCCACCAGCAGAGTCAGGGACAGGAGGGAGCAGTACTTC. This translates into CATSRVRDRREQYF.

Here the CDR3 reads CASSSRDYEQFF. CDR3 DNA: TGTGCCAGCAGCTCACGGGACTACGAGCAGTTCTTC. V is TRBV13 and J is TRBJ2-1; the match to TRBD2 covers 7 bases. The J segment lost 10 bases and the V segment lost 4 bases, leaving 4 bases of the junction unmatched. The CDR3 is 12 amino acids. CDR1 is PRHDT, CDR2 FYEKMQ, per germline (reference sequence). Full variable domain (missing parts from reference TRBV13 and TRBJ2-1): AAGVIQSPRHLIKEKRETATLKCYPIPRHDTVYWYQQGPGQDPQFLISFYEKMQSDKGSIPDRFSAQQFSDYHSELNMSSLELGDSALYFCASSSRDYEQFFGPGTRLTVL.

The chain has TRBV7-9 and TRBJ1-3; tentative D call: TRBD1 (5 bases). Germline assignment: CDR1 SEHNR and CDR2 FQNEAQ (reference sequence). The CDR3 is 15 amino acids. Trimming removed 1 base at V and 0 bases at J, with 7 bases between. The CDR3 sequence: CASSLVGTSGNTIYF. The CDR3 DNA reads as TGTGCCAGCAGCTTAGTAGGGACCTCTGGAAACACCATATATTTT.

This clonotype showed up just a few times. This sequence joins TRBV5-1 and TRBJ2-2; TRBD2 matches at 11 bases. The J segment lost 4 bases and the V segment lost 5 bases, leaving 7 bases of the junction unmatched. The CDR3 totals 16 residues. Germline-derived CDR1 and CDR2 are SGHRS and YFSETQ. The CDR3 DNA reads TGCGCCAGCAGTCGTGATGGGACTAGCGGCACCGGGGAGCTGTTTTTT. Protein product: CASSRDGTSGTGELFF.

The chain has TRBV11-1 and TRBJ2-7; D perhaps matches TRBD2 (6 bases). V was trimmed by 1 base and J by 0 bases, leaving 13 bases between them. This CDR3 has 16 residues. The germline CDR1 and CDR2 sequences are SGHAT and FQDESV (reference sequence). The CDR3 protein is CASSLESLGSSYEQYF. The CDR3 DNA reads as TGTGCCAGCAGCTTAGAGTCTCTCGGGAGCTCCTACGAGCAGTACTTC.

Comment on this clonotype: Mismatch with germline at one junction end may stem from a read error. The chain recombines TRBV9 with TRBJ2-6; possible D gene TRBD1, 6 bases. Germline V gene lookup returns CDR1 SGDLS and CDR2 YYNGEE. There are 20 residues in the CDR3. The CDR3 nucleotides are TGTGCCAGCAGCGTAGAAGCGTCGGCAGGGGCCCCATCTGGGGTCAACGTCCTGACTTTC. It encodes CASSVEASAGAPSGVNVLTF.

The rearrangement joins TRBV6-1 to TRBJ2-7, with TRBD1 as a possible D gene (5 bases). The CDR3 spans 17 residues. Deletions cut 0 bases from V and 0 bases from J, with 15 bases between. CDR1 is MNHNS and CDR2 is SASEGT in the germline V gene. CDR3 nucleotide sequence: TGTGCCAGCAGTGAAGCGCTTCAGGGCAGGGTCTCCTACGAGCAGTACTTC. It codes for CASSEALQGRVSYEQYF.

V and J are TRBV24-1 and TRBJ2-1; D call uncertain. V was shortened by 3 bases and J by 10 bases, with 12 bases between the two germline ends. This CDR3 has 13 amino acids. The V gene's germline CDR1 is KGHDR and CDR2 SFDVKD. Here the CDR3 reads CATSDPAVGEQFF. The CDR3 coding sequence is TGTGCCACCAGTGATCCAGCAGTCGGGGAGCAGTTCTTC.

The gene calls are TRBV7-9 and TRBJ1-1, with 8 bases aligning to TRBD1. The CDR3 has 17 amino acids. Germline V gives CDR1 SEHNR, CDR2 FQNEAQ (reference sequence). J gave up 3 bases and V 5 bases, and 14 bases lay outside the gene matches. CDR3 coding DNA: TGTGCCAGCAGCCTCTTACGGGGACAGGATAGGGACACTGAAGCTTTCTTT. Amino acids: CASSLLRGQDRDTEAFF.

The CDR3 here is CASSLSGPVTETQYF. The CDR3 DNA is TGTGCCAGCAGCTTAAGCGGTCCTGTAACAGAGACCCAGTACTTC. This chain links TRBV7-6 with TRBJ2-4; possible D gene TRBD2, 5 bases. The DNA end is more similar to TRBJ2-5, so the J call may be wrong. The CDR3 has 15 residues. Germline-derived CDR1 and CDR2 are SGHVS and FNYEAQ.

This clonotype was seen only once. The DNA is left out, because the CDR3 cannot be placed on it with certainty; the CDR3 is given as TCRdb lists it. V and J are TRBV5-1 and TRBJ2-2; the D segment call TRBD2 is taken from the table without a DNA check. The CDR3 is made up of 21 amino acids, end residues included. Germline assignment: CDR1 SGHRS and CDR2 YFSETQ. The CDR3 loop reads CASSLSGRAYEQYFGAGELFF.

This clonotype was detected only a few times. V and J are TRBV12-3 or TRBV12-4 and TRBJ2-5, with 9 bases lining up with TRBD2. The J call could be wrong; TRBJ2-7 is a better fit for the DNA end. The CDR3 runs to 16 residues. The CDR3: CASSFPASGNINEQYF. The CDR3 region has the DNA TGTGCCAGCAGTTTTCCCGCTAGCGGGAACATCAACGAGCAGTACTTC.

The table lists this clonotype with many counts. The chain employs TRBV12-3 or TRBV12-4 and TRBJ2-7, with a possible D match to TRBD1 (5 bases). The CDR3 contains 13 residues. Trimming pared 5 bases from V and 5 bases from J, leaving 13 bases between. CDR3 coding DNA: TGTGCCAGCAGTCCCGGCCAGGGCCACGAGCAGTACTTC. As protein: CASSPGQGHEQYF.